The 4 T cell receptor beta chains in this list originate from one sample, sequenced in a study of cytomegalovirus exposure and HLA in healthy donors. PCR amplification relied on 60 Vbeta primers (plus 13 Jbeta primers). TCRdb's table, derived via immunoSEQ multiplex PCR, lists solely in-frame clones and lacks some. In the table there are over 85,000 clones, 73% of which are singletons. What was sequenced was PBMCs. These receptor sequences come from a man between 40 and 49 years old in good health and CMV-seronegative.

The V gene is TRBV4-1, the J gene TRBJ2-3; TRBD2 agrees at 13 bases. J lost 2 bases, V lost 3 bases, and 5 bases had no gene match. The CDR3 loop spans 17 amino acids. The V gene's germline CDR1 is MGHRA and CDR2 YSYEKL. The CDR3 here is CASSQALAGGLTDTQYF. As DNA, the CDR3 is TGCGCCAGCAGCCAGGCACTAGCGGGGGGGCTCACAGATACGCAGTATTTT.

The gene calls are TRBV6-5 and TRBJ1-1; 8 nucleotides match TRBD1. Germline trimming cut 6 bases from V and 4 bases from J; bases unmatched to any gene: 7. CDR1 MNHEY and CDR2 SVGAGI come from the germline V gene. CDR3 size: 14 residues. The CDR3 loop reads CASSGQGLSTEAFF. CDR3 nucleotide sequence: TGTGCCAGCAGCGGACAGGGCTTATCCACTGAAGCTTTCTTT.

The count of this clone is one. The chain couples TRBV6-6 to TRBJ2-3; TRBD1 might be the D (5 bases). Germline loops: CDR1 MNHNY, CDR2 SVGAGI (reference sequence). The V and J ends lost 6 bases and 2 bases respectively, with 18 bases between them. The CDR3 has 16 amino acids. The CDR3 nucleotides are TGTGCCAGCAGGCAGGGTCTTGGCGGTGTCACAGATACGCAGTATTTT. Translation gives CASRQGLGGVTDTQYF.

The gene calls are TRBV15 and TRBJ2-7; 14 nucleotides line up with TRBD2. The CDR3 covers 16 residues. After removal of 0 bases from V and 2 bases from J, the junction contained 0 bases not matched to a gene. The germline CDR1 and CDR2 sequences are LNHNV and YYDKDF (reference sequence). CDR3 bases: TGTGCCACCAGCAGAGAGGGACTAGCGGGGGCCTACGAGCAGTACTTC. As protein: CATSREGLAGAYEQYF.